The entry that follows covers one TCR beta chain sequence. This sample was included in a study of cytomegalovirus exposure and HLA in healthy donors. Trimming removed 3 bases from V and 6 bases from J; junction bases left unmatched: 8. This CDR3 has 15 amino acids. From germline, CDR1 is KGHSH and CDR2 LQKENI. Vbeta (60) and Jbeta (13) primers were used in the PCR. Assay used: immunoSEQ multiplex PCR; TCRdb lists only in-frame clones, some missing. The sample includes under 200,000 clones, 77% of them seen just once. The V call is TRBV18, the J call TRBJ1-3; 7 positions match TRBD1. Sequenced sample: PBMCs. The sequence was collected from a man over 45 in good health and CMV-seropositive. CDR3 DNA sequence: TGTGCCAGCTCACCCACCGGACAGGACCCAAACACCATATATTTT. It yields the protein CASSPTGQDPNTIYF.